The entry below describes one T cell receptor beta chain. The antigen remains undetermined. Using immunoSEQ multiplex PCR, the repertoire was profiled, and TCRdb retains in-frame clones only, with some absent. In the table there are about 1 million clones, about 80% of which are singletons. Trimming took 4 bases from V and 7 from J; bases not matched to a gene: 6. The V gene's germline CDR1 is LNHDA and CDR2 SQIVND (reference sequence). The CDR3 runs 14 residues. This entry comes from a study of shared clonotypes between healthy human individuals. Findings of the study overall: Depth was large, yet rarefaction showed that sorted-subset sequencing was incomplete. The sharing of about 5% of naive CD4 clonotypes was seen across several donors. Naive subsets generally had larger estimated richness than memory subsets.

The sequenced sample consisted of memory CD4+ T cells sorted from blood. The subset was: CD45RA-negative fraction. The TCR comes from a young man in good health. V is TRBV19 and J is TRBJ1-4, with TRBD1 identical over 7 bases. The CDR3, as DNA: TGTGCCAGTAGTAGGGAGGGGGCGCGTGAAAAACTGTTTTTT. Translating it yields CASSREGAREKLFF.